The rows below give T cell receptor beta chains drawn from one sample of a study of memory CD4+ T cells and cytomegalovirus serostatus. This table comes from immunoSEQ multiplex PCR, and its TCRdb copy is limited to in-frame clones, with some not included. Found here are just over 40,000 clones, around 79% of them singletons; the top ten hold 0.65% to 0.85%. Sequencing used memory CD4+ T cells from blood. These receptors all stem from an adult in good health and CMV-seronegative. Both conserved end residues are part of each CDR3. Fields, in order: D gene, V gene, clone size, J gene, CDR3 protein, CDR3 DNA. A D gene is named only where the DNA matches it firmly. Clone size, where shown, is once, few, many, or a class for clones that have expanded.

D: .; V: TRBV30; size: .; J: TRBJ1-6; CDR3: CAWSRDGNSPLHF; DNA: TGTGCCTGGAGCCGGGACGGGAATTCACCCCTCCACTTT
D: .; V: TRBV29-1; size: .; J: TRBJ1-1; CDR3: CSGRGGFLMNTEAFF; DNA: TGCAGCGGCCGCGGGGGGTTTCTTATGAACACTGAAGCTTTCTTT
D: .; V: TRBV2; size: .; J: TRBJ2-7; CDR3: CASSATSEGEQYF; DNA: TGTGCCAGCAGTGCGACTAGTGAGGGCGAGCAGTACTTC
D: TRBD1; V: TRBV10-1; size: .; J: TRBJ1-2; CDR3: CASPFGKDREGVYTF; DNA: TGCGCCAGCCCCTTCGGTAAGGACAGGGAAGGAGTCTACACCTTC
D: .; V: TRBV16; size: .; J: TRBJ1-5; CDR3: CASSQETGSNQPQHF; DNA: TGTGCCAGCAGCCAGGAGACAGGTAGCAATCAGCCCCAGCATTTT
D: .; V: TRBV19; size: .; J: TRBJ2-5; CDR3: CASSPPGETQYF; DNA: TGTGCCAGTAGTCCCCCGGGGGAGACCCAGTACTTC
D: TRBD2; V: TRBV7-8; size: once; J: TRBJ2-5; CDR3: CASSYRTSGYQETQYF; DNA: TGTGCCAGCAGCTACAGGACTAGCGGGTACCAAGAGACCCAGTACTTC
D: TRBD1; V: TRBV4-1; size: .; J: TRBJ2-7; CDR3: CAHYFAHRDSRRRSSYEQYF; DNA: TGCGCCCACTATTTTGCTCATCGGGACAGTCGCCGCCGAAGCTCCTACGAGCAGTACTTC
D: .; V: TRBV20-1; size: .; J: TRBJ1-1; CDR3: CSARTEREAFF; DNA: TGCAGTGCTAGAACCGAGAGGGAAGCTTTCTTT
D: .; V: TRBV6-1; size: .; J: TRBJ2-1; CDR3: CASYSPGYNEQFF; DNA: TGTGCCAGCTACAGCCCCGGGTACAATGAGCAGTTCTTC
D: .; V: TRBV2; size: .; J: TRBJ2-6; CDR3: CARRGALQTGANVLTF; DNA: TGTGCCAGAAGGGGCGCTCTCCAGACTGGGGCCAACGTCCTGACTTTC
D: .; V: TRBV29-1; size: few; J: TRBJ2-5; CDR3: CSVLLQGETQYF; DNA: TGCAGCGTTCTACTTCAAGGAGAGACCCAGTACTTC
D: .; V: TRBV19; size: .; J: TRBJ2-7; CDR3: CASTDEQYF; DNA: TGTGCCAGTACTGACGAGCAGTACTTC
D: .; V: TRBV5-4; size: .; J: TRBJ2-7; CDR3: CASSPGGSSSYEQYF; DNA: TGTGCCAGCAGCCCTGGGGGCAGCAGCTCCTACGAGCAGTACTTC
D: .; V: TRBV18; size: .; J: TRBJ2-5; CDR3: CASTMTGRRSETQYF; DNA: TGTGCCTCCACCATGACCGGACGGAGGTCGGAGACCCAGTACTTC
D: .; V: TRBV6-5; size: .; J: TRBJ1-6; CDR3: CASSYSRSTPLHF; DNA: TGTGCCAGCAGTTACTCCAGGAGCACACCCCTCCACTTT
D: .; V: TRBV7-2; size: once; J: TRBJ1-2; CDR3: CASSPEPGPMGYTF; DNA: TGTGCCAGCAGCCCCGAACCGGGACCTATGGGCTACACCTTC
D: .; V: TRBV7-8; size: .; J: TRBJ2-1; CDR3: CASSLANRYNEQFF; DNA: TGTGCCAGCAGCTTAGCGAACCGGTACAATGAGCAGTTCTTC
D: TRBD1; V: TRBV18; size: .; J: TRBJ1-2; CDR3: CASSLLRDRVGYTF; DNA: TGTGCCAGCTCACTCCTCCGGGACAGGGTCGGCTACACCTTC
D: TRBD1; V: TRBV10-2; size: .; J: TRBJ2-2; CDR3: CASRGDRGPGELFF; DNA: TGCGCCAGCCGCGGAGACAGGGGACCCGGGGAGCTGTTTTTT
D: .; V: TRBV12-5; size: .; J: TRBJ1-2; CDR3: CASDRHGYTF; DNA: TGTGCTAGTGACCGGCATGGCTACACCTTC
D: .; V: TRBV4-1; size: once; J: TRBJ2-3; CDR3: CASSQAAHTQYF; DNA: TGCGCCAGCAGCCAAGCAGCGCATACGCAGTATTTT
D: .; V: TRBV11-3; size: .; J: TRBJ2-1; CDR3: CASSGPPSYNEQFF; DNA: TGTGCCAGCAGCGGGCCGCCCTCCTACAATGAGCAGTTCTTC
D: TRBD2; V: TRBV7-2; size: .; J: TRBJ2-5; CDR3: CASSPQTSSETQYF; DNA: TGTGCCAGCAGCCCCCAGACTAGCAGCGAGACCCAGTACTTC
D: .; V: TRBV7-2; size: .; J: TRBJ1-2; CDR3: CASSLNGYYGYTF; DNA: TGTGCCAGCAGCTTAAACGGCTACTATGGCTACACCTTC
D: TRBD2; V: TRBV6-1; size: .; J: TRBJ2-3; CDR3: CASSGVIAGFIDTQYF; DNA: TGTGCCAGCAGTGGGGTAATAGCGGGGTTCATAGATACGCAGTATTTT
D: .; V: TRBV9; size: .; J: TRBJ1-3; CDR3: CASSVDLVGANGNTIYF; DNA: TGTGCCAGCAGCGTAGACCTGGTGGGGGCCAATGGAAACACCATATATTTT